This T cell receptor (beta chain) was sequenced during a study of blood T cell repertoires in COVID-19. Germline V lookup: CDR1 SGHRS, CDR2 YFSETQ. The CDR3 covers 15 residues. The V gene end was trimmed by 1 base and the J gene end by 2 bases; junction bases not matched to a gene: 3. In the study's own analysis: Estimates of nucleated cell counts were drawn from the amplification of reference gene primers. Sequencing used immunoSEQ multiplex PCR; TCRdb keeps in-frame clones, though not all of them. V, J and clone size derive from that table, while D and trimming were established from the DNA sequence. The sample contains about 240,000 clones, roughly 86% of which appear only once.

This TCR derives from a woman between 25 and 40 years old with acute or convalescent COVID-19. The chain employs TRBV5-1 and TRBJ2-7; 10 bases line up with TRBD1. Source material: peripheral blood. For the CDR3, the DNA is TGCGCCAGCAGCTTGCGGGGACAGGGGCCCTACGAGCAGTACTTC. Translated, it gives CASSLRGQGPYEQYF. The variable domain in full, with the rest retrieved from reference TRBV5-1 and TRBJ2-7, is KAGVTQTPRYLIKTRGQQVTLSCSPISGHRSVSWYQQTPGQGLQFLFEYFSETQRNKGNFPGRFSGRQFSNSRSEMNVSTLELGDSALYLCASSLRGQGPYEQYFGPGTRLTVT.